The clone carrying this T cell receptor beta chain was found a few times. Unique molecular identifiers tagged the TCRbeta library. TCRdb called the PCR reads again in MiXCR, with one record for every CDR3 protein. This sample carries a few hundred thousand distinct CDR3 sequences, 10% to 15% of them seen once, and the ten largest clones take around 2%. The data were obtained in a study of T-cell reconstitution after alpha-beta-depleted transplantation in children. The sequence came from a male patient younger than 18 who had a stem cell transplant for acute myeloid leukemia, so the T cells may come from the graft donor. The sequencing used PBMCs, mostly from graft donor cells, collected 360 days after TCRalphabeta/CD19-depleted stem cell transplant.

The CDR3 DNA follows: TGTGCCAGCATTCTGCAGGGAGCGACCGGGGAGCTGTTTTTT. It codes for CASILQGATGELFF. The chain employs TRBV5-6 and TRBJ2-2; D tentatively reads TRBD1 or TRBD2 (5 bases each). The germline V gene has CDR1 SGHDT and CDR2 YYEEEE. Trimming cost V 6 bases and J 5 bases, with 14 bases left between them. This CDR3 is 14 amino acids long.